The present T cell receptor (beta chain) was sequenced within a study of blood T cell repertoires in COVID-19. Study-level information: There were acute and convalescent COVID-19 samples, and they came from the United States, Italy and Spain. Nucleic acid was either cDNA or gDNA, and it came from T cells, B-cell-depleted T cells, or PBMCs.

This CDR3 is built from 14 residues. The germline gives CDR1 LGHDT, CDR2 YNNKEL (reference sequence). V was cut by 8 bases and J by 2 bases, with 16 bases left in between. In the authors' workflow: Using reference gene primer amplification, nucleated cell counts were estimated. TCRdb's table, derived via immunoSEQ multiplex PCR, lists solely in-frame clones and lacks some. The V and J calls and clone size are taken from that table; D and trimming were inferred from the DNA. Here the sample spans 250,000 to 300,000 clones, around nine tenths being singletons. This TCR came from a middle-aged woman who had recovered from COVID-19. The sample was peripheral blood. The V call is TRBV3-1 (or the pseudogene TRBV3-2), the J call TRBJ2-7; maybe TRBD2 (6 bases). CDR3 nucleotides: TGTGCCAGCTCCCCCGCGGGACTCCCCTACGAGCAGTACTTC. This encodes CASSPAGLPYEQYF.